These 7 T cell receptor beta chains were sequenced from one sample in a study of T-cell reconstitution after alpha-beta-depleted transplantation in children. The authors prepared the TCRbeta library with unique molecular identifiers. TCRdb analysed the PCR reads with MiXCR anew, one entry per CDR3 protein. Here the sample spans a few hundred thousand distinct CDR3 sequences, 9.9% being singletons. The input for sequencing was PBMCs from the stem cell graft donor, taken from the stem cell graft. The receptors derive from a human donor who donated a stem cell graft to a child with SCID.

This clonotype was detected a few times. The chain joins TRBV10-3 to TRBJ1-1, with D unresolved. This CDR3 is 15 amino acids long. V lost 0 bases to trimming and J lost 1 base, with 9 bases between them. Germline CDR1 and CDR2: ENHRY and SYGVKD. The CDR3 here is CAISESGGRNTEAFF. CDR3 sequence (DNA): TGTGCCATCAGTGAGTCCGGAGGCAGGAACACTGAAGCTTTCTTT.

The chain has TRBV6-2 or TRBV6-3 and TRBJ2-1; 8 bases fit TRBD1. Losses at the gene ends were 2 bases for V and 1 base for J; bases not matched to a gene: 10. The CDR3 spans 18 residues. Germline V lookup: CDR1 MNHEY, CDR2 SVGEGT. As DNA, the CDR3 is TGTGCCAGCAGTTACCCGCTCGGACAGGGAACATCCTACAATGAGCAGTTCTTC. This encodes CASSYPLGQGTSYNEQFF.

The CDR3 DNA follows: TGTGCCAGCAGCGTAGTCGGGGCCCTAGGGGAGACCCAGTACTTC. Its translation is CASSVVGALGETQYF. The chain combines TRBV9 with TRBJ2-5, with D possibly being TRBD1 or TRBD2 (5 bases each). V lost 0 bases to trimming and J lost 5 bases, with 14 bases between them. The V gene's germline CDR1 is SGDLS and CDR2 YYNGEE. This CDR3 has 15 residues.

The chain is built from TRBV20-1 and TRBJ2-1, with 10 nucleotides matching TRBD2. The CDR3 totals 18 residues. CDR1 DFQATT and CDR2 SNEGSKA come from the germline V gene (reference sequence). V trimming: 4 bases; J trimming: 2 bases; junction bases outside the gene matches: 14. CDR3 amino acids: CSAISVVAGGLPYNEQFF. CDR3 in DNA: TGCAGTGCTATTAGCGTGGTAGCGGGGGGCCTTCCCTACAATGAGCAGTTCTTC.

In its sample, this clonotype was seen a few times. CDR3 bases: TGCAGTGCCGACGGACCAAACACTGAAGCTTTCTTT. This gives the protein CSADGPNTEAFF. The chain carries TRBV20-1 and TRBJ1-1; D unclear. V was clipped by 6 bases and J by 2 bases, with 10 bases between them. Germline V CDR1 and CDR2: DFQATT, SNEGSKA (reference sequence). CDR3 size: 12 residues.

The chain links TRBV20-1 to TRBJ2-5; 14 bases fit TRBD2. The CDR3 is made up of 17 amino acids. Germline V gene data show CDR1 as DFQATT and CDR2 as SNEGSKA (reference sequence). Trimming cost V 3 bases and J 6 bases; bases outside gene matches: 12. CDR3 sequence reads: CSASTTPGLAGAKTQYF. CDR3 DNA sequence: TGCAGTGCTAGCACTACCCCGGGACTAGCGGGGGCTAAGACCCAGTACTTC.

The chain is built from TRBV5-1 and TRBJ2-1, with TRBD2 matching 8 bases. This CDR3 has 15 amino acids. CDR1 SGHRS and CDR2 YFSETQ come from the germline V gene. Trimming removed 0 bases from V and 8 bases from J; junction bases left unmatched: 7. Here the CDR3 reads CASSLVAGGIDEQFF. CDR3 coding DNA: TGCGCCAGCAGCTTGGTGGCGGGGGGCATTGATGAGCAGTTCTTC.